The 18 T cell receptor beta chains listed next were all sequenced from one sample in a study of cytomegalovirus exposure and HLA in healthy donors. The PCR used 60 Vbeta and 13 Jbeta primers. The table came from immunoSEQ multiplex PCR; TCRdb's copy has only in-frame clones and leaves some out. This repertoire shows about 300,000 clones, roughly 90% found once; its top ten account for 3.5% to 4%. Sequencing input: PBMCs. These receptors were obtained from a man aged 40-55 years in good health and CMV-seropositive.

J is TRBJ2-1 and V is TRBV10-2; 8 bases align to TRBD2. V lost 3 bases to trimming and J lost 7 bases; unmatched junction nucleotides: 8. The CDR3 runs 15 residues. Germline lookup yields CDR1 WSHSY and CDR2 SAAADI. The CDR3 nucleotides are TGCGCCAGCAGTGAAGGGACTAGTCTTCCAAATGAGCAGTTCTTC. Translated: CASSEGTSLPNEQFF.

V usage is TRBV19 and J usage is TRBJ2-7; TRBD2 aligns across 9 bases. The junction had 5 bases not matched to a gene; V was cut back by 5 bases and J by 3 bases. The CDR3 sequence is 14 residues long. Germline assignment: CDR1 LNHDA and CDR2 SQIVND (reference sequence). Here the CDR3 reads CASSDPSGIYEQYF. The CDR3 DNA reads TGTGCCAGTAGTGACCCTAGCGGGATCTACGAGCAGTACTTC.

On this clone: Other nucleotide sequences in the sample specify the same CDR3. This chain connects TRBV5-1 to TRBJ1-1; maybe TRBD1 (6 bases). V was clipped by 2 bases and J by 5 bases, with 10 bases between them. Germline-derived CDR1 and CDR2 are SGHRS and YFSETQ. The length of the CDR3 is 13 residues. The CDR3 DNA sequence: TGCGCCAGCAGCTTACAGGGAGGGACTGAAGCTTTCTTT. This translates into CASSLQGGTEAFF. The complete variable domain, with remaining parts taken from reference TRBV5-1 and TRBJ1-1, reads KAGVTQTPRYLIKTRGQQVTLSCSPISGHRSVSWYQQTPGQGLQFLFEYFSETQRNKGNFPGRFSGRQFSNSRSEMNVSTLELGDSALYLCASSLQGGTEAFFGQGTRLTVV.

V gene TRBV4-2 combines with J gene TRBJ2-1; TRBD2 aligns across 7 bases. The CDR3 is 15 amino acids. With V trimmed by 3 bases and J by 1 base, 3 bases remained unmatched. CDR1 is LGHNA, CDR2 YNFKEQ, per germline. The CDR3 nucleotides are TGTGCCAGCAGCCAGGGGGGGGAGTCCTACAATGAGCAGTTCTTC. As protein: CASSQGGESYNEQFF.

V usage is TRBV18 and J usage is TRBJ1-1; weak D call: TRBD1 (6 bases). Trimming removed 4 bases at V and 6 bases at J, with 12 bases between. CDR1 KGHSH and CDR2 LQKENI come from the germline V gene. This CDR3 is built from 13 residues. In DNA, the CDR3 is TGTGCCAGCTCACGGGACACCAACGCTGAAGCTTTCTTT. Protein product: CASSRDTNAEAFF.

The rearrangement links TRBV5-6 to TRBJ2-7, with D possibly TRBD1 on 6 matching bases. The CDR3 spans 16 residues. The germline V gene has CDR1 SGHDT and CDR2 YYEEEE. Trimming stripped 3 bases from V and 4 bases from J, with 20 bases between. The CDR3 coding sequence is TGTGCCAGCAGCTCTGCAGGGGTAGGGGTTACTTACGAGCAGTACTTC. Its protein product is CASSSAGVGVTYEQYF.

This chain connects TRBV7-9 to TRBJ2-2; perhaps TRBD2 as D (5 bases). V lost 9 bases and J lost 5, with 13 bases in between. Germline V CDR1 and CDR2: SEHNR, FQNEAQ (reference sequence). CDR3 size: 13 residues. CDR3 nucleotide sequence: TGTGCCAGTTCGGGGATCGGGACCGGGGAGCTGTTTTTT. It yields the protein CASSGIGTGELFF.

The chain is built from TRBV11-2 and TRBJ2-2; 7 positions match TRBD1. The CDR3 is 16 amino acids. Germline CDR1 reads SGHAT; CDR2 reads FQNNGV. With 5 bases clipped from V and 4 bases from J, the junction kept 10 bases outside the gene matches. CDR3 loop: CASSPSPGQSTGELFF. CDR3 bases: TGTGCCAGCAGCCCATCGCCGGGACAGTCCACCGGGGAGCTGTTTTTT.

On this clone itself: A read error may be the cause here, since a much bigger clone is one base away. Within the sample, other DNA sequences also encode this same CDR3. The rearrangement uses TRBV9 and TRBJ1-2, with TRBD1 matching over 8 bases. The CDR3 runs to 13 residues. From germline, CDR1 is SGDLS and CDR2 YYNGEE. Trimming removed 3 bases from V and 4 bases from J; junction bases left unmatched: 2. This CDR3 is CASSAGTGYGYTF. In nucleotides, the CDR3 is TGTGCCAGCAGCGCCGGGACAGGCTATGGCTACACCTTC. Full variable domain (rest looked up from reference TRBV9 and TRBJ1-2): DSGVTQTPKHLITATGQRVTLRCSPRSGDLSVYWYQQSLDQGLQFLIQYYNGEERAKGNILERFSAQQFPDLHSELNLSSLELGDSALYFCASSAGTGYGYTFGSGTRLTVV.

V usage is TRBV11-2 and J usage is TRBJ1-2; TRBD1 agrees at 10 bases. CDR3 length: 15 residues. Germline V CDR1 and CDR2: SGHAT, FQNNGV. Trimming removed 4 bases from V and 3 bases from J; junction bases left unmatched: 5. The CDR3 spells CASSSGQGGYYGYTF. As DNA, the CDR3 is TGTGCCAGCAGCTCAGGACAGGGGGGATACTATGGCTACACCTTC.

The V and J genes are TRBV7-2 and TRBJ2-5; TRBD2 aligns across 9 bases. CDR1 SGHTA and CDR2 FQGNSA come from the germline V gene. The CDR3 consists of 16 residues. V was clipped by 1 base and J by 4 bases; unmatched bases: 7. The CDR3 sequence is CASSLGAGGRVETQYF. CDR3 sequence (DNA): TGTGCCAGCAGCTTAGGGGCCGGCGGGAGGGTAGAGACCCAGTACTTC.

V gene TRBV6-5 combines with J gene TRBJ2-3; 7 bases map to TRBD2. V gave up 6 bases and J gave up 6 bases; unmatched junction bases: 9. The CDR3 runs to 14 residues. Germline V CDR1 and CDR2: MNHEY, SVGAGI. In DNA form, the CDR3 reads TGTGCCAGCAGCCGGGAGCGGGGAGGGGATACGCAGTATTTT. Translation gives CASSRERGGDTQYF.

The DNA for the CDR3 is TGTGCCAGTAGTATGGTAGCGGGAGTACTAGATACGCAGTATTTT. Protein product: CASSMVAGVLDTQYF. The chain carries TRBV19 and TRBJ2-3; 9 bases are a match to TRBD2. Unmatched junction bases numbered 6, after V lost 3 bases and J lost 5 bases. The CDR3 contains 15 residues. CDR1 is LNHDA and CDR2 is SQIVND in the germline V gene (reference sequence). The variable domain in full, completed from reference TRBV19 and TRBJ2-3, reads DGGITQSPKYLFRKEGQNVTLSCEQNLNHDAMYWYRQDPGQGLRLIYYSQIVNDFQKGDIAEGYSVSREKKESFPLTVTSAQKNPTAFYLCASSMVAGVLDTQYFGPGTRLTVL.

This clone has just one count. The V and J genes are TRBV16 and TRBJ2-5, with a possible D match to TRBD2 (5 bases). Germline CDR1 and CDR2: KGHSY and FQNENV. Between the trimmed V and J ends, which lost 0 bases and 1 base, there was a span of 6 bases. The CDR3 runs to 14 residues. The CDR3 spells CASSQSRGQETQYF. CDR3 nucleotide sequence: TGTGCCAGCAGCCAATCCCGGGGCCAAGAGACCCAGTACTTC.

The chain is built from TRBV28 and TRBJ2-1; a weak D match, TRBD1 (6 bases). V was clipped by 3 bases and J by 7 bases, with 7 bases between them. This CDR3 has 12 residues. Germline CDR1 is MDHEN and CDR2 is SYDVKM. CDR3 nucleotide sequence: TGTGCCAGCAGTTTCAGGGGAAATGAGCAGTTCTTC. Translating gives CASSFRGNEQFF.

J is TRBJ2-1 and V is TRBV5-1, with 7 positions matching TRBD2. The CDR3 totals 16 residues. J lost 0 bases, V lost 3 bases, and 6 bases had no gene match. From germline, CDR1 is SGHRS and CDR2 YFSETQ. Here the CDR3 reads CASSWGAGSSYNEQFF. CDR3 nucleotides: TGCGCCAGCAGCTGGGGAGCGGGGAGCTCCTACAATGAGCAGTTCTTC.

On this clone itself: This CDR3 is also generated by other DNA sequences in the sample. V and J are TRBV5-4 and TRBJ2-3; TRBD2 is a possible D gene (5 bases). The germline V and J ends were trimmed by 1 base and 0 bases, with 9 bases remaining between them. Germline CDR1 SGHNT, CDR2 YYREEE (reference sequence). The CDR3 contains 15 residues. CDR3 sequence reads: CASSLSGSSTDTQYF. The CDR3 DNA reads TGTGCCAGCAGCTTGTCTGGGAGTAGCACAGATACGCAGTATTTT. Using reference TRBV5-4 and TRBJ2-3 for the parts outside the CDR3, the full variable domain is ETGVTQSPTHLIKTRGQQVTLRCSSQSGHNTVSWYQQALGQGPQFIFQYYREEENGRGNFPPRFSGLQFPNYSSELNVNALELDDSALYLCASSLSGSSTDTQYFGPGTRLTVL.

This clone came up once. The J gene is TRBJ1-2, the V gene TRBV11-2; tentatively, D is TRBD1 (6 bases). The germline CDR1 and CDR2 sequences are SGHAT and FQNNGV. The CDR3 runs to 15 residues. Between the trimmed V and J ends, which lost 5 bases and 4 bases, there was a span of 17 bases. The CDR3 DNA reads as TGTGCCAGCAGCCCCCTCGGGGAACAGGGCTATGGCTACACCTTC. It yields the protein CASSPLGEQGYGYTF.